Following are 5 T cell receptor beta chains from one sample sequenced in a study of T cell repertoires in cytomegalovirus infection. TCRdb processed the reads anew with MiXCR; each CDR3 protein has one entry. The repertoire holds around 270,000 distinct CDR3 sequences, with less than 9.5% as singletons. Material for sequencing was PBMCs. The receptors were gathered from a human donor in good health (CMV status not recorded). Some clones in this sample may be carry-over from other donors' samples.

This clonotype was detected ten times or more. The rearrangement uses TRBV7-2 and TRBJ2-5, with D possibly TRBD2 on 7 matching bases. The CDR3 sequence is 16 residues long. Looked up from germline, CDR1 is SGHTA and CDR2 is FQGNSA. V was shortened by 1 base and J by 5 bases, with 17 bases between the two germline ends. CDR3 sequence reads: CASSLGVGAGAETQYF. DNA for the CDR3: TGTGCCAGCAGCTTAGGGGTCGGTGCGGGGGCCGAGACCCAGTACTTC.

This clonotype was found many times. The V and J genes are TRBV7-2 and TRBJ2-7; TRBD2 might be the D (6 bases). CDR3 length: 11 residues. Trimming removed 0 bases at V and 9 bases at J, with 6 bases between. CDR1 SGHTA and CDR2 FQGNSA come from the germline V gene. CDR3 amino acids: CASSLAGGQYF. DNA of the CDR3: TGTGCCAGCAGCTTAGCGGGGGGGCAGTACTTC.

The chain links TRBV2 to TRBJ1-1; TRBD1 might be the D (6 bases). Germline V gene data show CDR1 as SNHLY and CDR2 as FYNNEI. V dropped 2 bases and J dropped 0 bases, with 16 bases sitting between them. CDR3 length: 17 amino acids. DNA of the CDR3: TGTGCCAGCAGTGAATCAGGTTGGACAGCGCTGAACACTGAAGCTTTCTTT. It encodes CASSESGWTALNTEAFF.

This chain joins TRBV12-3 or TRBV12-4 and TRBJ1-1, with 9 positions matching TRBD1. There are 17 residues in the CDR3. V dropped 5 bases and J dropped 4; count of bases not matched to a gene: 14. The CDR3 spells CASSPGSGQGRGTEAFF. For the CDR3, the DNA is TGTGCCAGCAGTCCAGGCTCGGGACAGGGTCGAGGCACTGAAGCTTTCTTT.

In its sample, this clonotype was seen many times. The J gene is TRBJ1-1, the V gene TRBV20-1; D is possibly TRBD1 (5 bases). Deletions cut 2 bases from V and 10 bases from J, with 17 bases between. Germline V gene data show CDR1 as DFQATT and CDR2 as SNEGSKA (reference sequence). The CDR3 runs 13 residues. The chain's CDR3 is CSARSSGWTRAFF. The DNA of the CDR3 is TGCAGTGCTAGATCGTCAGGGTGGACTCGAGCTTTCTTT.